Sequencing of this TCR beta chain was carried out in a study of cytomegalovirus exposure and HLA in healthy donors. V was cut by 5 bases and J by 6 bases, with 10 bases left in between. The length of the CDR3 is 12 residues. The germline CDR1 and CDR2 sequences are SGHTA and FQGTGA. Of note for this clone: What it recognizes is unknown.

Study-level results: DRB1 had the most TCR associations and HLA-C the fewest, a later analysis found, with rates varying by HLA locus.

60 Vbeta and 13 Jbeta primers were used in PCR. Some clones are missing from TCRdb's copy, which holds only in-frame ones; the method was immunoSEQ multiplex PCR. In the table there are around 30,000 clones, approximately 90% of which are singletons. The receptor was derived from a boy between 10 and 17 years old in good health and CMV-seronegative. Sequenced sample: PBMCs. The chain uses TRBV7-3 and TRBJ1-2; no reliable D call. CDR3 DNA sequence: TGTGCCAGCAGCACCCCCCGGGATGGCTACACCTTC. As protein: CASSTPRDGYTF.